This T cell receptor (beta chain) derives from a study of T-cell reconstitution after alpha-beta-depleted transplantation in children. The TCRbeta library incorporated unique molecular identifiers. TCRdb re-called the PCR reads with MiXCR, one entry per CDR3 protein. The sample holds around 490,000 distinct CDR3 sequences, about an eighth seen once. Regarding this clonotype: The antigen is undetermined.

Findings and limits, study-wide: The main origin of T-cell counts and diversity one year after transplant was newly produced T cells. Where alpha-beta T cells came from about two months after transplant was reportedly several hundred expanded graft clones.

Trimming removed 2 bases at V and 4 bases at J, with 7 bases between. CDR1 and CDR2 (germline): DFQATT, SNEGSKA (reference sequence). CDR3 size: 12 residues. The material sequenced was PBMCs, mostly from graft donor cells, taken 180 days after TCRalphabeta/CD19-depleted stem cell transplant. The gene calls are TRBV20-1 and TRBJ2-3; D gene uncertain. The TCR comes from a female patient aged 2 to 10 who had a stem cell transplant for aplastic anemia, so the T cells may come from the graft donor. The CDR3 protein is CSARSGPDTQYF. The CDR3, as DNA: TGCAGTGCTAGATCCGGCCCAGATACGCAGTATTTT.